Presented here are 23 T cell receptor beta chains from one specimen sequenced in a study of blood T cell repertoires in COVID-19. Sequencing was performed with immunoSEQ multiplex PCR; in TCRdb, only in-frame clones are kept and a portion is missing. The sample holds 39,000 or so clones, about 81% seen once. Sequencing was done on a sample of peripheral blood. The receptors were gathered from a man between 35 and 55 years old with active or convalescent COVID-19.

The genes are TRBV4-2 and TRBJ2-1, with TRBD2 matching over 7 bases. The ends lost 0 bases at V and 6 bases at J; junction bases unmatched: 5. The CDR3 covers 15 residues. CDR1 and CDR2 from the germline V gene are LGHNA and YNFKEQ. CDR3 DNA: TGTGCCAGCAGCCAAGAGGGACTACCCCCCAATGAGCAGTTCTTC. It translates to CASSQEGLPPNEQFF.

The rearrangement links TRBV6-5 to TRBJ2-2; a possible D gene is TRBD1 (6 bases). This CDR3 has 14 amino acids. The germline gives CDR1 MNHEY, CDR2 SVGAGI. The V end was cut by 8 bases, the J end by 6 bases, with 16 bases between. CDR3 in amino acids: CASERTADAGELFF. CDR3 DNA sequence: TGTGCCAGCGAAAGGACAGCGGATGCCGGGGAGCTGTTTTTT.

For the CDR3, the DNA is TGTGCCAGCAGTTACACAGGGATCGTCGACAATGAGCAGTTCTTC. Translating gives CASSYTGIVDNEQFF. This chain links TRBV25-1 with TRBJ2-1, with D tentatively TRBD1 (6 bases). V gave up 5 bases and J gave up 5 bases, with 16 bases separating them. CDR3 length: 15 residues. Per germline, CDR1 MGHDK and CDR2 SYGVNS.

The V call is TRBV28, the J call TRBJ1-5; 9 bases agree with TRBD1. CDR3 length: 15 residues. CDR1 and CDR2 from the germline V gene are MDHEN and SYDVKM. Germline trimming cut 10 bases from V and 3 bases from J; bases unmatched to any gene: 10. CDR3 in amino acids: CATRGRTGVNQPQHF. DNA of the CDR3: TGTGCCACCCGGGGCAGGACAGGGGTCAATCAGCCCCAGCATTTT.

The chain has TRBV11-2 and TRBJ2-3; 9 bases match TRBD2. V shed 1 base, J shed 9 bases, and the junction held 5 bases outside the gene matches. CDR1 SGHAT and CDR2 FQNNGV come from the germline V gene. The CDR3 is 14 amino acids. DNA of the CDR3: TGTGCCAGCAGCTTAGGGGGTAGCGGGGGAACGCAGTATTTT. Amino acids: CASSLGGSGGTQYF.

This sequence joins TRBV19 and TRBJ2-1; 15 positions agree with TRBD2. CDR1 and CDR2 from the germline V gene are LNHDA and SQIVND (reference sequence). The CDR3 loop spans 21 amino acids. Trimming took 8 bases from V and 0 from J; bases not matched to a gene: 17. The CDR3 is CASLPRPGGLAGGSSYNEQFF. CDR3 sequence (DNA): TGTGCCAGTCTCCCCCGTCCGGGAGGACTAGCGGGAGGGAGCTCCTACAATGAGCAGTTCTTC.

The chain joins TRBV24-1 to TRBJ1-2, with 8 bases fitting TRBD1. The J segment lost 4 bases and the V segment lost 7 bases, leaving 4 bases of the junction unmatched. The CDR3 has 13 residues. Germline lookup yields CDR1 KGHDR and CDR2 SFDVKD. The DNA for the CDR3 is TGTGCCACCAGCCGGACAGGGAGCTATGGCTACACCTTC. Translation gives CATSRTGSYGYTF.

V gene TRBV6-5 combines with J gene TRBJ1-1, with D perhaps TRBD1 (5 bases). The CDR3 sequence is 13 residues long. Trimming stripped 6 bases from V and 4 bases from J, with 12 bases between. Germline CDR1 is MNHEY and CDR2 is SVGAGI. This chain's CDR3 is CASSYRGGTEAFF. CDR3 bases: TGTGCCAGCAGCTACCGCGGGGGCACTGAAGCTTTCTTT.

The V and J genes are TRBV7-9 and TRBJ2-3, with 9 bases identical to TRBD1. The V segment lost 1 base and the J segment 2 bases; nucleotides outside the gene matches: 13. Germline loops: CDR1 SEHNR, CDR2 FQNEAQ (reference sequence). The CDR3 is made up of 19 amino acids. CDR3 nucleotides: TGTGCCAGCAGCTTAGGATATATGCTCGGGACAGGGCCCACAGATACGCAGTATTTT. Encoded protein: CASSLGYMLGTGPTDTQYF.

This clone was seen just once. The V and J genes are TRBV12-3 or TRBV12-4 and TRBJ2-5, with TRBD1 identical over 10 bases. J gave up 5 bases and V 6 bases, and 3 bases lay outside the gene matches. The CDR3 totals 13 residues. CDR3 coding DNA: TGTGCCAGCAGGGGGACAGGGGTCGAGACCCAGTACTTC. It is translated as CASRGTGVETQYF.

The chain joins TRBV6-6 to TRBJ1-5, with 7 bases matching TRBD1. Losses at the gene ends were 5 bases for V and 6 bases for J; bases not matched to a gene: 4. Germline-derived CDR1 and CDR2 are MNHNY and SVGAGI (reference sequence). The CDR3 covers 13 residues. The CDR3 region is CASSTQGRQPQHF. Written as DNA, the CDR3 is TGTGCCAGCAGTACACAGGGGCGTCAGCCCCAGCATTTT.

The chain recombines TRBV9 with TRBJ2-2, with D unclear. Germline loops: CDR1 SGDLS, CDR2 YYNGEE. V was cut by 0 bases and J by 1 base, with 10 bases left in between. The CDR3 totals 16 residues. CDR3 nucleotide sequence: TGTGCCAGCAGCGTAGGTTTTAGCAGGAACACCGGGGAGCTGTTTTTT. Translated, it gives CASSVGFSRNTGELFF.

The gene calls are TRBV7-9 and TRBJ1-1; possible D gene TRBD1, 6 bases. The CDR3 length is 14 residues. CDR1 is SEHNR, CDR2 FQNEAQ, per germline (reference sequence). The ends were cut back, 6 bases at V and 0 bases at J, with 11 bases in the middle. The CDR3 coding sequence is TGTGCCAGCAGAGGGGACACAATGAACACTGAAGCTTTCTTT. This encodes CASRGDTMNTEAFF.

V gene TRBV11-2 combines with J gene TRBJ2-3, with D perhaps TRBD2 (6 bases). Per germline, CDR1 SGHAT and CDR2 FQNNGV. The CDR3 totals 15 residues. The V end lost 1 base, the J end lost 5 bases, and 13 bases lay between the germline ends. The CDR3: CASSLGAGREDTQYF. In DNA form, the CDR3 reads TGTGCCAGCAGCTTAGGGGCGGGGCGAGAAGATACGCAGTATTTT.

The chain is built from TRBV5-4 and TRBJ2-5; 9 nucleotides agree with TRBD1. From germline, CDR1 is SGHNT and CDR2 YYREEE (reference sequence). The CDR3 spans 14 residues. V was pared by 1 base and J by 3 bases, with 1 base of the junction left unmatched. CDR3 loop: CASSLWTGEETQYF. CDR3 DNA: TGTGCCAGCAGCTTGTGGACAGGGGAAGAGACCCAGTACTTC.

The genes are TRBV2 and TRBJ1-3; 8 nucleotides match TRBD1. With V trimmed by 7 bases and J by 1 base, 12 bases remained unmatched. This CDR3 is built from 17 residues. CDR1 and CDR2 from the germline V gene are SNHLY and FYNNEI. The CDR3 sequence is CASIDQGARSSGNTIYF. The DNA for the CDR3 is TGTGCCAGCATCGATCAGGGGGCCCGCTCTTCTGGAAACACCATATATTTT. Full variable domain (rest looked up from reference TRBV2 and TRBJ1-3): EPEVTQTPSHQVTQMGQEVILRCVPISNHLYFYWYRQILGQKVEFLVSFYNNEISEKSEIFDDQFSVERPDGSNFTLKIRSTKLEDSAMYFCASIDQGARSSGNTIYFGEGSWLTVV.

V usage is TRBV11-3 and J usage is TRBJ2-5; the D gene is possibly TRBD2 (6 bases). Trimming shortened V by 5 bases and J by 2 bases, and 12 bases separated the two germline ends. Germline V gives CDR1 SGHNT, CDR2 YENEEA. CDR3 length equals 14 residues. CDR3 nucleotide sequence: TGTGCCAGCAGCCCCGGGACTTCGCAAGAGACCCAGTACTTC. Its protein product is CASSPGTSQETQYF.

This clone was seen more than once but under ten times. The rearrangement uses TRBV9 and TRBJ1-1, with 7 bases identical to TRBD1. CDR3 size: 15 residues. With V trimmed by 4 bases and J by 0 bases, 6 bases remained unmatched. The germline V gene encodes CDR1 SGDLS and CDR2 YYNGEE. The CDR3 is CASSPHGQVNTEAFF. The CDR3 coding sequence is TGTGCCAGCAGCCCCCATGGACAGGTGAACACTGAAGCTTTCTTT.

The rearrangement joins TRBV6-1 to TRBJ1-5; TRBD1 might be the D (6 bases). Looked up from germline, CDR1 is MNHNS and CDR2 is SASEGT. CDR3 length: 17 amino acids. The germline V and J ends were trimmed by 0 bases and 5 bases, with 17 bases remaining between them. This CDR3 is CASSEARVRDTYQPQHF. DNA of the CDR3: TGTGCCAGCAGTGAAGCGAGGGTGAGGGACACCTATCAGCCCCAGCATTTT.

This sequence joins TRBV5-4 and TRBJ2-1, with D possibly being TRBD1 (6 bases). The CDR3 has 14 amino acids. From germline, CDR1 is SGHNT and CDR2 YYREEE (reference sequence). V was trimmed by 2 bases and J by 3 bases, leaving 9 bases between them. The CDR3 DNA follows: TGTGCCAGCAGCTTAGAGACAGGCTACAATGAGCAGTTCTTC. Translated: CASSLETGYNEQFF.

Ten or more counts support this clone. The rearrangement links TRBV7-2 to TRBJ2-7; TRBD1 matches at 8 bases. The germline V gene encodes CDR1 SGHTA and CDR2 FQGNSA. The V segment lost 5 bases and the J segment 2 bases; nucleotides outside the gene matches: 8. The CDR3 consists of 15 residues. The CDR3 region is CASSPRTGNPYEQYF. CDR3 nucleotide sequence: TGTGCCAGCAGCCCACGGACAGGGAACCCCTACGAGCAGTACTTC.

This chain joins TRBV20-1 and TRBJ1-2; perhaps TRBD1 as D (5 bases). Per the germline V gene, CDR1 is DFQATT and CDR2 is SNEGSKA (reference sequence). There are 11 residues in the CDR3. V was shortened by 6 bases and J by 8 bases, with 13 bases between the two germline ends. The CDR3 nucleotides are TGCAGTGCGCGTGGGGGAGGCGGCTACACCTTC. Its translation is CSARGGGGYTF.

This chain uses TRBV24-1 with TRBJ2-2, with D possibly matching TRBD2 (5 bases). Germline V gives CDR1 KGHDR, CDR2 SFDVKD. Trimming cost V 2 bases and J 4 bases, with 16 bases left between them. The CDR3 extends over 17 amino acids. The CDR3 reads CATSDSWGKDFTGELFF. CDR3 sequence (DNA): TGTGCCACCAGTGATTCTTGGGGAAAGGACTTCACCGGGGAGCTGTTTTTT.